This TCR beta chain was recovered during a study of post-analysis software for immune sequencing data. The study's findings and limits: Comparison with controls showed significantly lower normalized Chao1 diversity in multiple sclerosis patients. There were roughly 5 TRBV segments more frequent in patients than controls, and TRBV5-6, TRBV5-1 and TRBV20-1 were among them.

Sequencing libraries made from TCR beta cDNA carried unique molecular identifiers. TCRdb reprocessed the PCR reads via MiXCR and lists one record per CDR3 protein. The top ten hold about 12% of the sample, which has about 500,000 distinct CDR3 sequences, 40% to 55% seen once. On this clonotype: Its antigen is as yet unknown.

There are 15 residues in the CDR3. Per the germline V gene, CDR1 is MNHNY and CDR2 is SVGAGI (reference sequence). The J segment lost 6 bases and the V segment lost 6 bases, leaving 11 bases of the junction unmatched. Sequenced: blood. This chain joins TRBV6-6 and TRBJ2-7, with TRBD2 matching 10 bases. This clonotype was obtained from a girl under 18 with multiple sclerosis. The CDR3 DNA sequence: TGTGCCAGCAGCCCGGTTAGCGGGAGGCTCGCCGAGCAGTACTTC. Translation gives CASSPVSGRLAEQYF.